This record concerns one T cell receptor (beta chain) sequence. Germline values: CDR1 SGHTA, CDR2 FQGNSA. V was trimmed by 4 bases and J by 1 base, leaving 11 bases between them. The CDR3 has 15 amino acids. How the authors handled the data: Reference gene primer amplification gave estimated nucleated cell counts. Using immunoSEQ multiplex PCR, the repertoire was profiled, and TCRdb retains in-frame clones only, with some absent. V and J calls plus clone size are reproduced from that table; the DNA served to infer D and trimming. Here the sample spans 400,000 or so clones, over 75% being singletons. The sample originates from a study of blood T cell repertoires in COVID-19. Background on the study: Acute and convalescent COVID-19 samples came from the United States, Italy and Spain. Sources were T cells, B-cell-depleted T cells, or PBMCs; the material itself was cDNA or gDNA.

Enrolled during active infection, Seattle patients were then followed longitudinally. Sequenced material: peripheral blood. The TCR comes from a woman between 40 and 50 years old with COVID-19, enrolled during active disease. The rearrangement uses TRBV7-2 and TRBJ1-5; D is unclear. The CDR3: CASSSHSGSNQPQHF. The CDR3 nucleotides read TGTGCCAGCAGCTCTCACTCCGGGAGCAATCAGCCCCAGCATTTT. Supplemented by reference TRBV7-2 and TRBJ1-5, the full variable domain reads GAGVSQSPSNKVTEKGKDVELRCDPISGHTALYWYRQSLGQGLEFLIYFQGNSAPDKSGLPSDRFSAERTGGSVSTLTIQRTQQEDSAVYLCASSSHSGSNQPQHFGDGTRLSIL.